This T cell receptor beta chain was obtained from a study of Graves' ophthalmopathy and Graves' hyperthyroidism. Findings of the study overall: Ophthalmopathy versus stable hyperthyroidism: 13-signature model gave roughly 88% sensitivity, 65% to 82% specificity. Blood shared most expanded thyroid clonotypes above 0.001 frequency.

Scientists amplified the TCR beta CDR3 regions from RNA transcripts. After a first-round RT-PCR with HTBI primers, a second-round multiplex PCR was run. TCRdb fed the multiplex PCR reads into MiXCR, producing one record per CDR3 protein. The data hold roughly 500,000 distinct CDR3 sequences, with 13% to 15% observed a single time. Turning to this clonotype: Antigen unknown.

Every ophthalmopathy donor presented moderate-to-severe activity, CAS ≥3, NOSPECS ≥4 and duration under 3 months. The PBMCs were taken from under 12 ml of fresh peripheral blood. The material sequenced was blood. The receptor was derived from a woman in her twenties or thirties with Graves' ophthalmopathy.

CDR3 bases: TGTGCCACCAGTCAGGACGGGAACATTCAGTACTTC. Its protein is CATSQDGNIQYF. The J gene is TRBJ2-4, the V gene TRBV24-1; no definite D call. The length of the CDR3 is 12 residues. V shed 6 bases and J shed 7 bases, with 9 bases lying between them. Germline V gives CDR1 KGHDR, CDR2 SFDVKD.